These 3 T cell receptor beta chains were all obtained from the same sample, sequenced in a study of T cells in Graves' hyperthyroidism and ophthalmopathy. The source material, RNA transcripts, was used to amplify TCR beta CDR3 regions. The study used the HTBI primer set for a first-round RT-PCR of the TCR CDR3. MiXCR, run by TCRdb on the multiplex PCR reads, gives a single entry per CDR3 protein. The table has fewer than 400,000 distinct CDR3 sequences, about 25% seen once. The source material was blood. These TCRs come from a man aged 45-60 years with Graves' hyperthyroidism.

A few counts support this clonotype. The V call is TRBV27, the J call TRBJ2-1, with 10 bases fitting TRBD1. This CDR3 comprises 15 residues. Germline loops: CDR1 MNHEY, CDR2 SMNVEV (reference sequence). The ends lost 5 bases at V and 7 bases at J; junction bases unmatched: 8. The CDR3 loop is CASSPTRDRGNEQFF. The CDR3 DNA reads as TGTGCCAGCAGTCCCACCCGGGACAGGGGTAATGAGCAGTTCTTC.

V gene TRBV7-9 combines with J gene TRBJ2-3, with 9 bases identical to TRBD2. The CDR3 covers 16 residues. Germline V lookup: CDR1 SEHNR, CDR2 FQNEAQ (reference sequence). V was pared by 5 bases and J by 2 bases, with 8 bases of the junction left unmatched. This CDR3 reads CASSLHLAGITDTQYF. In DNA, the CDR3 is TGTGCCAGCAGCCTCCACCTAGCGGGAATCACAGATACGCAGTATTTT.

In nucleotides, the CDR3 is TGTGCCAGCAGCCCCTATACCGGACTAGCGGGATACACAGATACGCAGTATTTT. Encoded protein: CASSPYTGLAGYTDTQYF. The chain carries TRBV14 and TRBJ2-3, with 12 nucleotides matching TRBD2. The CDR3 loop spans 18 amino acids. Germline V gene lookup returns CDR1 SGHDN and CDR2 FVKESK. The V gene end was trimmed by 4 bases and the J gene end by 2 bases; junction bases not matched to a gene: 10.